One sample yielded the 10 T cell receptor beta chains listed below, sequenced in a study of blood T cell repertoires in COVID-19. Libraries were prepared by immunoSEQ multiplex PCR; TCRdb keeps only in-frame clonotypes and omits some of them. The table shows 150,000 to 200,000 clones, with roughly 87% occurring only once. The sequencing input was peripheral blood. These receptors came from a woman in her 70s with acute or convalescent COVID-19.

The J gene is TRBJ2-1, the V gene TRBV2; no definite D call. V lost 7 bases to trimming and J lost 4 bases, with 8 bases between them. CDR1 and CDR2 from the germline V gene are SNHLY and FYNNEI. The CDR3 contains 12 residues. The CDR3 is CASMSEYNEQFF. In nucleotides, the CDR3 is TGTGCCAGCATGTCGGAGTACAATGAGCAGTTCTTC.

This clone has only one observation. One end of the junction varies from germline; a read error may be responsible. V usage is TRBV28 and J usage is TRBJ1-1; the match to TRBD1 covers 7 bases. CDR3 length: 12 residues. Germline V gives CDR1 MDHEN, CDR2 SYDVKM. In DNA form, the CDR3 reads TGTGCCAGCAGTCCGACGGACAGGACACTTCTCTTT. It is translated as CASSPTDRTLLF.

V and J are TRBV4-1 and TRBJ1-2, with TRBD1 identical over 9 bases. CDR3 size: 16 residues. Germline lookup yields CDR1 MGHRA and CDR2 YSYEKL. J lost 6 bases, V lost 3 bases, and 11 bases had no gene match. DNA of the CDR3: TGCGCCAGCAGCCAGGGTAGGGGACAGGGACACGATGGCTACACCTTC. Encoded protein: CASSQGRGQGHDGYTF.

The chain carries TRBV27 and TRBJ1-4, with a possible D match to TRBD1 (6 bases). The V end lost 2 bases, the J end lost 2 bases, and 12 bases lay between the germline ends. CDR3 length: 16 amino acids. From germline, CDR1 is MNHEY and CDR2 SMNVEV (reference sequence). CDR3 nucleotides: TGTGCCAGCAGTTTAATGGGGGCCCTCACTAATGAAAAACTGTTTTTT. Its translation: CASSLMGALTNEKLFF.

This chain connects TRBV10-3 to TRBJ2-1; the D gene is possibly TRBD2 (5 bases). V shed 0 bases and J shed 8 bases, with 17 bases lying between them. Germline loops: CDR1 ENHRY, CDR2 SYGVKD. There are 16 residues in the CDR3. CDR3 loop: CAISESALLVGDEQFF. In DNA, the CDR3 is TGTGCCATCAGTGAGTCGGCGCTACTAGTGGGCGATGAGCAGTTCTTC.

This clone was seen a handful of times. The CDR3 DNA sequence: TGTGCCAGCAGCCCTGGGAGGGCCACTGAAGCTTTCTTT. Its translation is CASSPGRATEAFF. The chain carries TRBV7-2 and TRBJ1-1; D is unresolved. CDR1 is SGHTA, CDR2 FQGNSA, per germline. The CDR3 runs to 13 residues. Trimming took off 5 bases at V and 4 bases at J, with 11 bases between the two ends.

This clone was counted once. The rearrangement links TRBV2 to TRBJ2-7; D is possibly TRBD2 (6 bases). CDR1 is SNHLY, CDR2 FYNNEI, per germline. This CDR3 is 15 amino acids long. The ends were cut back, 6 bases at V and 9 bases at J, with 24 bases in the middle. This CDR3 reads CASRGDWSFFGGQYF. CDR3 in DNA: TGTGCCAGCAGGGGGGACTGGTCTTTTTTTGGTGGGCAGTACTTC.

This sequence joins TRBV25-1 and TRBJ2-7; D remains ambiguous. Deletions cut 4 bases from V and 4 bases from J, with 5 bases between. The CDR3 contains 11 residues. Germline V gives CDR1 MGHDK, CDR2 SYGVNS. The CDR3 loop is CASSGAYEQYF. The CDR3 DNA is TGTGCCAGCAGTGGAGCATACGAGCAGTACTTC.

The rearrangement links TRBV10-3 to TRBJ2-7; the D is unclear. Germline-derived CDR1 and CDR2 are ENHRY and SYGVKD. V was pared by 0 bases and J by 0 bases, with 9 bases between. The CDR3 runs to 15 residues. CDR3 nucleotides: TGTGCCATCAGTGAGTCAGTGGGCAGCTCCTACGAGCAGTACTTC. Translation: CAISESVGSSYEQYF.

V usage is TRBV5-5 and J usage is TRBJ1-3; D ambiguous. The germline CDR1 and CDR2 sequences are SGHKS and YYEKEE (reference sequence). V dropped 3 bases and J dropped 0 bases, with 10 bases sitting between them. There are 15 residues in the CDR3. CDR3: CASSWEGVSGNTIYF. In DNA, the CDR3 is TGTGCCAGCAGCTGGGAGGGAGTCTCTGGAAACACCATATATTTT.